The next 32 T cell receptor beta chains were all read from a single sample in a study of blood T cell repertoires in COVID-19. Produced via immunoSEQ multiplex PCR; TCRdb's table is partial and in-frame only. Seen here are about 70,000 clones, more than 75% observed once, and the top ten hold more than 0.7%. Sequencing was carried out using peripheral blood. Source of these receptors: a woman aged 70 to 79 with acute or convalescent COVID-19.

The chain links TRBV19 to TRBJ1-5; TRBD1 might be the D (5 bases). The germline V gene has CDR1 LNHDA and CDR2 SQIVND (reference sequence). The CDR3 is 15 residues long. V was trimmed by 4 bases and J by 3 bases, leaving 13 bases between them. The DNA of the CDR3 is TGTGCCAGTAGTAAATCCGACAGCTACAATCAGCCCCAGCATTTT. Translated: CASSKSDSYNQPQHF. Complete variable domain (other parts from reference TRBV19 and TRBJ1-5): DGGITQSPKYLFRKEGQNVTLSCEQNLNHDAMYWYRQDPGQGLRLIYYSQIVNDFQKGDIAEGYSVSREKKESFPLTVTSAQKNPTAFYLCASSKSDSYNQPQHFGDGTRLSIL.

This chain connects TRBV3-1 (or the pseudogene TRBV3-2) to TRBJ2-3; TRBD1 matches at 9 bases. The CDR3 sequence is 13 residues long. Germline V gene data show CDR1 as LGHDT and CDR2 as YNNKEL (reference sequence). With V trimmed by 4 bases and J by 6 bases, 2 bases remained unmatched. Written as DNA, the CDR3 is TGTGCCAGCAGCCGGACAGGGGATGATACGCAGTATTTT. Translating it yields CASSRTGDDTQYF.

The rearrangement uses TRBV5-1 and TRBJ1-1; D uncertain. Trimming removed 4 bases from V and 0 bases from J, with 13 bases in between. Germline V gives CDR1 SGHRS, CDR2 YFSETQ. The CDR3 loop spans 15 amino acids. The CDR3 sequence: CASSQGTGMNTEAFF. CDR3 DNA sequence: TGCGCCAGCAGCCAAGGAACGGGTATGAACACTGAAGCTTTCTTT.

The chain uses TRBV5-4 and TRBJ2-7, with D unclear. CDR3 length: 13 amino acids. The V end was cut by 4 bases, the J end by 3 bases, with 11 bases between. The V gene's germline CDR1 is SGHNT and CDR2 YYREEE (reference sequence). The CDR3 is CASSEPQSYEQYF. In DNA, the CDR3 is TGTGCCAGCAGCGAACCACAGAGCTACGAGCAGTACTTC. Filled out from reference TRBV5-4 and TRBJ2-7, the complete variable domain reads ETGVTQSPTHLIKTRGQQVTLRCSSQSGHNTVSWYQQALGQGPQFIFQYYREEENGRGNFPPRFSGLQFPNYSSELNVNALELDDSALYLCASSEPQSYEQYFGPGTRLTVT.

J is TRBJ1-1 and V is TRBV4-3, with 10 nucleotides matching TRBD1. CDR3 length: 14 amino acids. V lost 2 bases and J lost 6; bases outside the gene matches: 3. The germline V gene has CDR1 LGHNA and CDR2 YSLEER. The CDR3 spells CASSQQTGGPEAFF. CDR3 DNA: TGCGCCAGCAGCCAACAGACAGGGGGCCCTGAAGCTTTCTTT.

This chain connects TRBV18 to TRBJ2-7; 8 bases line up with TRBD1. The germline V gene encodes CDR1 KGHSH and CDR2 LQKENI. This CDR3 is 14 amino acids long. J was trimmed by 3 bases and V by 4 bases; bases with no gene match: 5. The CDR3 is CASSLAGGGYEQYF. The CDR3 nucleotides read TGTGCCAGCTCACTGGCAGGGGGCGGCTACGAGCAGTACTTC.

This clone appeared a single time. The chain couples TRBV5-5 to TRBJ1-5; D uncertain. Germline V CDR1 and CDR2: SGHKS, YYEKEE (reference sequence). V lost 0 bases and J lost 9, with 16 bases in between. CDR3 length: 15 residues. Here the CDR3 reads CASSLDEGLGGPQHF. Written as DNA, the CDR3 is TGTGCCAGCAGCTTGGATGAAGGCCTCGGAGGGCCCCAGCATTTT.

V is TRBV7-2 and J is TRBJ2-5; D gene ambiguous. V lost 2 bases and J lost 4, with 17 bases in between. The CDR3 runs to 16 residues. The germline gives CDR1 SGHTA, CDR2 FQGNSA. This chain's CDR3 is CASSLRYQRFGETQYF. The CDR3 DNA is TGTGCCAGCAGCTTACGGTATCAGCGATTCGGAGAGACCCAGTACTTC.

This chain joins TRBV2 and TRBJ2-1; TRBD2 matches at 8 bases. The CDR3 loop spans 14 amino acids. Germline V lookup: CDR1 SNHLY, CDR2 FYNNEI. Trimming cost V 4 bases and J 8 bases; bases outside gene matches: 7. This chain's CDR3 is CASSVVSGIDEQFF. The CDR3 bases are TGTGCCAGCAGTGTGGTTAGCGGGATCGATGAGCAGTTCTTC.

This chain links TRBV5-6 with TRBJ2-1; 7 nucleotides agree with TRBD2. The CDR3 consists of 19 residues. V shed 3 bases, J shed 3 bases, and the junction held 18 bases outside the gene matches. Germline CDR1 and CDR2: SGHDT and YYEEEE. The CDR3 sequence: CASSSDWSSGLNIYNEQFF. The CDR3 DNA sequence: TGTGCCAGCAGCTCGGATTGGTCTAGCGGCCTGAACATCTACAATGAGCAGTTCTTC.

This chain joins TRBV6-5 and TRBJ2-7, with D perhaps TRBD2 (5 bases). Trimming cost V 7 bases and J 3 bases, with 13 bases left between them. Germline loops: CDR1 MNHEY, CDR2 SVGAGI. The CDR3 length is 13 residues. CDR3: CASTGDGGYEQYF. For the CDR3, the DNA is TGTGCCAGCACCGGGGATGGAGGCTACGAGCAGTACTTC.

The chain joins TRBV9 to TRBJ1-6; a possible D gene is TRBD1 (6 bases). The CDR3 is made up of 12 amino acids. CDR1 is SGDLS, CDR2 YYNGEE, per germline. With 8 bases removed from V and 9 bases from J, the gap between germline ends came to 12 bases. Written as DNA, the CDR3 is TGTGCCAGTAACAAACAGGGTTCACCCCTCCACTTT. Its protein product is CASNKQGSPLHF. The full variable domain, its missing parts supplied by reference TRBV9 and TRBJ1-6, is DSGVTQTPKHLITATGQRVTLRCSPRSGDLSVYWYQQSLDQGLQFLIQYYNGEERAKGNILERFSAQQFPDLHSELNLSSLELGDSALYFCASNKQGSPLHFGNGTRLTVT.

This clone was seen only a few times. The chain combines TRBV19 with TRBJ1-2; tentatively, D is TRBD1 (6 bases). Germline V gene lookup returns CDR1 LNHDA and CDR2 SQIVND (reference sequence). Trimming stripped 3 bases from V and 6 bases from J, with 11 bases between. The CDR3 extends over 13 amino acids. The DNA of the CDR3 is TGTGCCAGTAGTATCGAGACAGGCCATGGCTACACCTTC. This sequence encodes CASSIETGHGYTF.

The chain couples TRBV3-1 (or the pseudogene TRBV3-2) to TRBJ2-5; tentatively, D is TRBD1 (5 bases). CDR1 is LGHDT and CDR2 is YNNKEL in the germline V gene (reference sequence). Trimming took 1 base from V and 2 from J, leaving 8 bases between them. The CDR3 sequence is 14 residues long. The CDR3 nucleotides read TGTGCCAGCAGCCAAGCAGGGCGGCAAGAGACCCAGTACTTC. Translated, it gives CASSQAGRQETQYF.

This clone turned up a few times. This chain links TRBV7-2 with TRBJ1-6; TRBD1 is a possible D gene (5 bases). This CDR3 is 14 amino acids long. Looked up from germline, CDR1 is SGHTA and CDR2 is FQGNSA. Between the trimmed V and J ends, which lost 5 bases and 8 bases, there was a span of 13 bases. In DNA, the CDR3 is TGTGCCAGCAGCGTATCGGGGGGATATTCACCCCTCCACTTT. Residues: CASSVSGGYSPLHF.

The gene calls are TRBV6-1 and TRBJ2-5; 10 bases are shared with TRBD2. The length of the CDR3 is 15 residues. Trimming removed 3 bases from V and 10 bases from J; junction bases left unmatched: 11. Germline V CDR1 and CDR2: MNHNS, SASEGT. CDR3 in amino acids: CASSDRELAGRFQYF. In nucleotides, the CDR3 is TGTGCCAGCAGTGATAGGGAACTAGCGGGAAGGTTCCAGTACTTC.

This chain uses TRBV11-2 with TRBJ1-1, with D perhaps TRBD1 (5 bases). The CDR3 loop spans 14 amino acids. Trimming took 3 bases from V and 3 from J, leaving 11 bases between them. Germline V lookup: CDR1 SGHAT, CDR2 FQNNGV. The CDR3: CASSFRQGDTEAFF. The DNA for the CDR3 is TGTGCCAGCAGCTTCAGACAAGGGGACACTGAAGCTTTCTTT.

Regarding this clone: A much larger clone lies one base from this, so it may be a read error. At the DNA level, this CDR3 is encoded by other sequences in the same sample as well. The chain couples TRBV7-9 to TRBJ1-6; no definite D call. From germline, CDR1 is SEHNR and CDR2 FQNEAQ (reference sequence). V lost 5 bases to trimming and J lost 5 bases, with 4 bases between them. The CDR3 sequence is 12 residues long. This CDR3 reads CASSRDNSPLHF. CDR3 DNA sequence: TGTGCCAGCAGCCGTGATAATTCACCCCTCCACTTT.

This sequence joins TRBV6-5 and TRBJ2-7; D is ambiguous. CDR1 is MNHEY and CDR2 is SVGAGI in the germline V gene. The CDR3 contains 14 residues. V shed 6 bases and J shed 4 bases, with 16 bases lying between them. Here the CDR3 reads CASSRDITPYEQYF. Here the CDR3 DNA reads TGTGCCAGCAGCCGAGATATAACCCCGTACGAGCAGTACTTC.

This chain links TRBV19 with TRBJ1-6; D ambiguous. The germline V gene encodes CDR1 LNHDA and CDR2 SQIVND (reference sequence). The CDR3 is made up of 16 amino acids. Deletions cut 4 bases from V and 0 bases from J, with 10 bases between. The CDR3 is CASSSAGSSYNSPLHF. CDR3 bases: TGTGCCAGTAGTAGCGCCGGGAGCTCCTATAATTCACCCCTCCACTTT. The complete variable domain, with remaining parts taken from reference TRBV19 and TRBJ1-6, reads DGGITQSPKYLFRKEGQNVTLSCEQNLNHDAMYWYRQDPGQGLRLIYYSQIVNDFQKGDIAEGYSVSREKKESFPLTVTSAQKNPTAFYLCASSSAGSSYNSPLHFGNGTRLTVT.

The V and J genes are TRBV3-1 (or the pseudogene TRBV3-2) and TRBJ2-6; D gene ambiguous. Germline CDR1 LGHDT, CDR2 YNNKEL (reference sequence). The CDR3 contains 17 residues. Trimming left V 1 base short and J 0 bases short, with 10 bases between. The DNA of the CDR3 is TGTGCCAGCAGCCAAGGATCAGCTAGCTCTGGGGCCAACGTCCTGACTTTC. Protein product: CASSQGSASSGANVLTF.

This rearrangement joins TRBV5-1 to TRBJ1-4; 9 positions agree with TRBD1. The CDR3 has 15 residues. Germline-derived CDR1 and CDR2 are SGHRS and YFSETQ. V lost 5 bases to trimming and J lost 5 bases; unmatched junction nucleotides: 7. The CDR3 bases are TGCGCCAGCAGTGCGGGACAGGGACAGAATGAAAAACTGTTTTTT. Translation gives CASSAGQGQNEKLFF.

The rearrangement links TRBV15 to TRBJ2-7, with D hard to call. Germline CDR1 LNHNV, CDR2 YYDKDF (reference sequence). The CDR3 covers 13 residues. Trimming pared 1 base from V and 7 bases from J, leaving 11 bases between. CDR3 residues: CATSRVGAGEQYF. The CDR3 DNA reads TGTGCCACCAGCAGAGTCGGTGCAGGTGAGCAGTACTTC.

This chain joins TRBV4-3 and TRBJ2-2, with D perhaps matching TRBD1 (5 bases). The V gene lost 1 base and the J gene lost 4 bases, with 7 bases spanning the gap. Germline V CDR1 and CDR2: LGHNA, YSLEER. This CDR3 has 14 residues. The CDR3 nucleotides read TGCGCCAGCAGCCAAGGACAGTTCACCGGGGAGCTGTTTTTT. Amino acid sequence: CASSQGQFTGELFF.

V is TRBV23-1 and J is TRBJ2-1; TRBD2 is a possible D gene (6 bases). TRBV23-1 has ORF status, its function being uncertain. The CDR3 is 18 amino acids. Trimming removed 4 bases at V and 7 bases at J, with 26 bases between. CDR3 DNA: TGCGCCAGCAGTCCCCCTATTATTGATTGCCGGGGGAGGAATGAGCAGTTCTTC. It translates to CASSPPIIDCRGRNEQFF.

This clone was found once. V is TRBV5-6 and J is TRBJ2-3; D is possibly TRBD2 (6 bases). This CDR3 spans 17 amino acids. The germline CDR1 and CDR2 sequences are SGHDT and YYEEEE. V was cut by 2 bases and J by 0 bases, with 16 bases left in between. CDR3 sequence reads: CASSLQGVSGSTDTQYF. CDR3 bases: TGTGCCAGCAGCTTACAAGGTGTTAGCGGCAGCACAGATACGCAGTATTTT.

The chain carries TRBV11-2 and TRBJ2-7; 9 bases are shared with TRBD1. After removal of 5 bases from V and 4 bases from J, the junction contained 6 bases not matched to a gene. The germline gives CDR1 SGHAT, CDR2 FQNNGV. The CDR3 has 14 residues. The CDR3 here is CASSPGTGFYEQYF. The CDR3 coding sequence is TGTGCCAGCAGCCCCGGGACAGGGTTTTACGAGCAGTACTTC.

The chain is built from TRBV29-1 and TRBJ2-3, with 7 bases lining up with TRBD1. CDR1 SQVTM and CDR2 ANQGSEA come from the germline V gene. The V gene end was trimmed by 4 bases and the J gene end by 4 bases; junction bases not matched to a gene: 2. The CDR3 totals 12 residues. CDR3 DNA: TGCAGCGTTGCAGGGGGTCCAGATACGCAGTATTTT. It encodes CSVAGGPDTQYF.

This clone was detected a few times. The rearrangement links TRBV30 to TRBJ1-2; TRBD1 agrees at 8 bases. The CDR3 totals 14 residues. The junction had 8 bases not matched to a gene; V was cut back by 3 bases and J by 5 bases. Germline CDR1 GTSNPN, CDR2 SVGIG (reference sequence). This chain's CDR3 is CAWSADRGGYGYTF. CDR3 coding DNA: TGTGCCTGGAGCGCCGACAGGGGTGGATATGGCTACACCTTC.

This clone was seen more than once but under ten times. V gene TRBV3-1 (or the pseudogene TRBV3-2) combines with J gene TRBJ2-1, with 9 bases fitting TRBD2. CDR3 size: 18 residues. V shed 1 base, J shed 4 bases, and the junction held 11 bases outside the gene matches. The germline gives CDR1 LGHDT, CDR2 YNNKEL (reference sequence). The CDR3 DNA is TGTGCCAGCAGCCAAGGTCACCCCGCGACTAGCGGTTACAATGAGCAGTTCTTC. Residues: CASSQGHPATSGYNEQFF.

The chain has TRBV6-5 and TRBJ2-3; no clear D. The CDR3 is 12 amino acids. Germline CDR1 and CDR2: MNHEY and SVGAGI. The ends were cut back, 2 bases at V and 6 bases at J, with 6 bases in the middle. For the CDR3, the DNA is TGTGCCAGCAGTTACCCCCCGGATACGCAGTATTTT. The encoded protein is CASSYPPDTQYF.

The chain carries TRBV28 and TRBJ1-5; D may be TRBD1 (6 bases). Germline assignment: CDR1 MDHEN and CDR2 SYDVKM. V was cut by 5 bases and J by 4 bases, with 15 bases left in between. This CDR3 is 15 amino acids long. Here the CDR3 DNA reads TGTGCCAGCAGTAGAATCCAGGGGAATAATCAGCCCCAGCATTTT. This gives the protein CASSRIQGNNQPQHF.